This TCR beta chain comes out of a study of blood T cell repertoires in COVID-19. Germline loops: CDR1 MDHEN, CDR2 SYDVKM. Trimming removed 8 bases at V and 6 bases at J, with 14 bases between. CDR3 size: 14 residues. This clone was observed a few times. Repertoires were generated with immunoSEQ multiplex PCR, while TCRdb's copy carries only in-frame clones and drops some. The sample includes around 64,000 clones, under 80% seen only once; the top ten take 51%. Sequencing was carried out using PBMCs or T cells enriched from blood (not recorded which). The receptor's source is a woman aged 55 to 70 who had been exposed to COVID-19. The rearrangement uses TRBV28 and TRBJ1-6; D perhaps matches TRBD1 (6 bases). The CDR3 DNA sequence: TGTGCCAGCGTGCGGACAGCGGTTAATTCACCCCTCCACTTT. This gives the protein CASVRTAVNSPLHF.